The TCR beta chain described here comes from a study of blood T cells in healthy people across ages. Whole-study findings and limits: As age increased, TCR beta diversity per million T cells fell in a roughly linear fashion. Naive T cell percentage showed a strong correlation with TCR beta diversity.

A J-beta primer mix and a sample-barcoded 5' primer were used in a second PCR of about 7 to 11 cycles. MiXCR was run by TCRdb on the 5' RACE reads, yielding one entry per CDR3 protein. The sample includes about 600,000 distinct CDR3 sequences, 45% to 55% of them seen just once. The junction had 1 base not matched to a gene; V was cut back by 3 bases and J by 5 bases. Germline values: CDR1 MNHEY, CDR2 SVGEGT. CDR3 size: 13 residues. A note on this clonotype: Its antigen is still unknown.

The sequenced material came from blood. The sequence was obtained from a man older than 75 in good health. J is TRBJ2-1 and V is TRBV6-2 or TRBV6-3, with 7 nucleotides matching TRBD2. The CDR3 protein is CASSYLADNEQFF. CDR3 in DNA: TGTGCCAGCAGTTATCTAGCGGACAATGAGCAGTTCTTC.